Shown below are 19 T cell receptor beta chains from a single sample sequenced in a study of CD8+ T cells in alopecia areata. Investigators isolated RNA and reverse transcribed it into cDNA to act as the sequencing template. The data were produced by immunoSEQ multiplex PCR, yet TCRdb's version contains in-frame clones alone and is incomplete. The sample shows 290,000 or so clones, no singletons; the ten largest hold about 1.1%. CD4, CD8alpha, NKG2D, NKG2ACE and other markers were used to sort pooled cutaneous lymph node cells. Sequencing input: CD4+ T cells sorted from a lymph node. These receptors originate from a C3H/HeJ mouse with alopecia areata. This strain has MHC haplotype H2-k.

This clone has a handful of counts. Germline and genes: mouse. The read is 4 residues too short to cover the CDR3 end, so that end is filled in from the germline J gene. Other DNA sequences in the sample encode the same CDR3. This chain joins TRBV13-1 and TRBJ2-7, with TRBD1 as a possible D gene (7 bases). This CDR3 is 14 amino acids long. Between the trimmed V and J ends, which lost 5 bases and 0 bases, there was a span of 12 bases. Germline loops: CDR1 NSHNY, CDR2 SYGAGN. The CDR3 spells CASSPGGSSYEQYF. CDR3 DNA, as far as it was read: TGTGCCAGCAGCCCAGGGGGGAGCTCCTAT.

Points on this clone: Mouse gene names and germline throughout. The sequence runs out 3 residues before the end of the CDR3; the remainder is reconstructed from the germline J gene. The V gene is TRBV13-1, the J gene TRBJ1-6; TRBD1 aligns across 11 bases. TRBJ1-6 is treated as an ORF (open reading frame) with a function not yet certain. This CDR3 has 15 residues. The V gene end was trimmed by 0 bases and the J gene end by 9 bases; junction bases not matched to a gene: 2. The germline V gene has CDR1 NSHNY and CDR2 SYGAGN. The CDR3 loop is CASSDAGTGGSPLYF. The sequenced part of the CDR3 DNA is TGTGCCAGCAGTGATGCAGGGACAGGGGGTTCGCCC.

As for this clone: Gene names are the mouse ones. The CDR3 is cut off 4 residues early in the read; its end comes from the germline J gene. The chain links TRBV5 to TRBJ2-3; 7 positions match TRBD2. Germline assignment: CDR1 LGHNA and CDR2 YNLKQL (reference sequence). The CDR3 contains 17 residues. V was clipped by 0 bases and J by 0 bases; unmatched bases: 6. The CDR3 sequence: CASSQDGGSTSAETLYF. CDR3 bases read: TGTGCCAGCAGCCAAGATGGGGGGTCCACTAGTGCAGAA.

As regards this clone: Genes and germline are mouse. The CDR3 end lies 4 residues beyond the end of the read and is filled in from the germline J gene. Within the sample, other DNA sequences also encode this same CDR3. The rearrangement links TRBV1 to TRBJ1-2; no firm D call. The CDR3 extends over 13 amino acids. The germline CDR1 and CDR2 sequences are NSQYPW and LRSPGD (reference sequence). V lost 1 base and J lost 1, with 4 bases in between. CDR3 DNA, as far as it was read: TGCACCTGCAGTGCAGCACAAAACTCC. Amino acids: CTCSAAQNS. The CDR3, in full, reads CTCSAAQNSDYTF.

The table lists this clone with many counts. The genes are named according to mouse. The read gets to within 4 residues of the CDR3 end, and the germline J gene fills in the rest. Other DNA sequences in the same sample also yield this CDR3. The V call is TRBV13-3, the J call TRBJ2-2; D is ambiguous. The CDR3 has 14 amino acids. The germline V gene has CDR1 NNHDY and CDR2 SYVADS. The germline V and J ends were trimmed by 1 base and 1 base, with 5 bases remaining between them. Incomplete CDR3 DNA: TGTGCCAGCAGTGATCACAGAAACACCGGG. Protein: CASSDHRNTG. The entire CDR3 is CASSDHRNTGQLYF.

On this clone itself: Each gene name is a mouse one. The observed sequence ends 4 residues before the CDR3 terminus, with the missing tail filled in from the germline J gene. This chain uses TRBV5 with TRBJ2-3; TRBD1 matches at 9 bases. The CDR3 length is 15 residues. Germline lookup yields CDR1 LGHNA and CDR2 YNLKQL (reference sequence). With 2 bases clipped from V and 1 base from J, the junction kept 1 base outside the gene matches. The DNA read from the CDR3 is TGTGCCAGCAGCCAACGGGACAGGGGTGCAGAA. Protein sequence: CASSQRDRGAE. The CDR3, in full, reads CASSQRDRGAETLYF.

Concerning this clone: Gene labels here are mouse ones. CDR3 region: CASSQVTNSDYTF. CDR3 DNA, as far as it was read: TGTGCCAGCAGCCAAGTTACAAACTCC. The chain has TRBV5 and TRBJ1-2; D gene unclear. The read comes to an end 4 residues before the CDR3 does, leaving the germline J gene to fill in the end. The germline V and J ends were trimmed by 1 base and 0 bases, with 3 bases remaining between them. This CDR3 has 13 amino acids. Germline assignment: CDR1 LGHNA and CDR2 YNLKQL (reference sequence).

On this clone itself: Genes here carry mouse names. The CDR3 extends 4 residues past the end of the read, so its final part is completed from the germline J gene. The chain couples TRBV31 to TRBJ1-1; D is unresolved. With 4 bases removed from V and 0 bases from J, the gap between germline ends came to 9 bases. The CDR3 is 13 amino acids. Germline V lookup: CDR1 GKSSPN, CDR2 SITVG. Partial CDR3 DNA: TGTGCCTGGACCTCCACAGCAAACACA. Protein: CAWTSTANT. The full CDR3 protein reads CAWTSTANTEVFF.

Notes on this clone: Gene names are the mouse ones. Read coverage stops 4 residues before the CDR3 terminus; the germline J gene supplies the remainder. This chain links TRBV1 with TRBJ2-7; D ambiguous. CDR1 NSQYPW and CDR2 LRSPGD come from the germline V gene (reference sequence). The CDR3 has 15 amino acids. V gave up 0 bases and J gave up 0 bases, with 9 bases separating them. This chain's CDR3 is CTCSADARSSYEQYF. Partial CDR3 DNA: TGCACCTGCAGTGCAGACGCCAGGAGCTCCTAT.

This clone showed up many times. Gene names and germline match the mouse. The covered CDR3 bases are TGTGCTAGCAGTAGAGGGGACAGGGGTGGAGAC. Its translation is CASSRGDRGGD. The entire CDR3 is CASSRGDRGGDTQYF. The rearrangement links TRBV17 to TRBJ2-5, with 10 positions matching TRBD1. The read stops 4 residues short of the end of the CDR3; the missing end is completed from the germline J gene. CDR1 is MNHDT, CDR2 YYDKIL, per germline. This CDR3 has 15 amino acids.

Worth noting for this clone: The genes and germline here are from mouse. The CDR3 end falls 4 residues outside the read, so it is completed with the germline J gene. The V call is TRBV13-1, the J call TRBJ1-2; 8 bases map to TRBD1. The V gene's germline CDR1 is NSHNY and CDR2 SYGAGN. With V trimmed by 2 bases and J by 1 base, 7 bases remained unmatched. The CDR3 has 16 amino acids. CDR3 loop: CASSEARGPENSDYTF. Partial CDR3 DNA: TGTGCCAGCAGTGAGGCCAGGGGGCCTGAAAACTCC.

As regards this clone: Genes and germline come from the mouse. The read comes to an end 4 residues before the CDR3 does, leaving the germline J gene to fill in the end. The rearrangement links TRBV13-1 to TRBJ1-1; 10 bases match TRBD1. From germline, CDR1 is NSHNY and CDR2 SYGAGN. The length of the CDR3 is 13 residues. This CDR3 is CASSEDRGTEVFF. Partial CDR3 DNA: TGTGCCAGCAGTGAGGACAGGGGGACA.

Points on this clone: Gene and germline names: mouse. CDR3 DNA (partial): TGTGCCAGCGGGGGACTGGGGGGGCGTGTCGGAGCT. Residues: CASGGLGGRVGA. The whole CDR3 sequence reads CASGGLGGRVGAEQFF. The chain carries TRBV13-2 and TRBJ2-1, with 14 bases that match TRBD2. Read coverage stops 4 residues before the CDR3 terminus; the germline J gene supplies the remainder. Looked up from germline, CDR1 is NNHNN and CDR2 is SYGAGS (reference sequence). This CDR3 contains 16 residues.

The table lists this clone with a few counts. All gene names here are mouse names. From the germline J gene comes the end of the CDR3, since the read stops 4 residues before it. The V call is TRBV3, the J call TRBJ2-1, with 9 nucleotides matching TRBD1. Germline V gene lookup returns CDR1 SNHLY and CDR2 FYNGKV (reference sequence). The CDR3 extends over 15 amino acids. With 2 bases clipped from V and 2 bases from J, the junction kept 1 base outside the gene matches. CDR3 in amino acids: CASSLRDRDYAEQFF. The covered CDR3 bases are TGTGCCAGCAGCTTAAGGGACAGGGACTATGCT.

Regarding this clone: The listed genes are named as in mouse. Sequencing ends 4 residues short of the CDR3 end; the germline J gene provides the rest. J is TRBJ2-3 and V is TRBV13-1; D might be TRBD1 (6 bases). V was shortened by 5 bases and J by 4 bases, with 8 bases between the two germline ends. CDR3 length equals 12 residues. Germline V gene sequence: CDR1 NSHNY, CDR2 SYGAGN. CDR3: CASRTGPETLYF. Partial CDR3 DNA: TGTGCCAGCAGAACAGGGCCAGAA.

In this sample, this clone turned up a few times. Gene names follow the mouse nomenclature. The DNA ends 4 residues before the CDR3 does, and the rest of the CDR3 is filled in from the germline J gene. V usage is TRBV19 and J usage is TRBJ1-2; the match to TRBD1 covers 9 bases. The CDR3 extends over 16 amino acids. From germline, CDR1 is FNHDT and CDR2 SITEND (reference sequence). Losses at the gene ends were 4 bases for V and 0 bases for J; bases not matched to a gene: 7. The CDR3 sequence: CASSPGTGIANSDYTF. CDR3 DNA, as far as it was read: TGTGCCAGCAGTCCCGGGACAGGGATTGCAAACTCC. The variable domain in full, with the rest retrieved from reference TRBV19 and TRBJ1-2, is GGIITQTPKFLIGQEGQKLTLKCQQNFNHDTMYWYRQDSGKGLRLIYYSITENDLQKGDLSEGYDASREKKSSFSLTVTSAQKNEMAVFLCASSPGTGIANSDYTFGSGTRLLVI.

With respect to this clone: Mouse gene names and germline throughout. The read is 4 residues too short to cover the CDR3 end, so that end is filled in from the germline J gene. This chain joins TRBV31 and TRBJ2-5, with 7 bases lining up with TRBD1. The V gene's germline CDR1 is GKSSPN and CDR2 SITVG. The V and J ends lost 0 bases and 3 bases, in that order; junction bases with no gene match: 3. This CDR3 contains 14 residues. The sequenced CDR3 bases are TGTGCCTGGAGTCTGAGCAGGGGGCAAGAC. This encodes CAWSLSRGQD. The full CDR3 reads CAWSLSRGQDTQYF.

Notes on this clone: All gene names here are mouse names. The sequence runs out 4 residues before the end of the CDR3; the remainder is reconstructed from the germline J gene. This chain joins TRBV19 and TRBJ2-3, with D tentatively TRBD1 (6 bases). Germline-derived CDR1 and CDR2 are FNHDT and SITEND (reference sequence). The length of the CDR3 is 13 residues. V was pared by 5 bases and J by 2 bases, with 9 bases between. The CDR3 spells CASRTGYAETLYF. The CDR3 DNA, read in part, is TGTGCCAGCAGAACAGGGTATGCAGAA. Supplemented by reference TRBV19 and TRBJ2-3, the full variable domain reads GGIITQTPKFLIGQEGQKLTLKCQQNFNHDTMYWYRQDSGKGLRLIYYSITENDLQKGDLSEGYDASREKKSSFSLTVTSAQKNEMAVFLCASRTGYAETLYFGSGTRLTVL.

With respect to this clone: The gene names here belong to mouse. Read data end 4 residues before the CDR3 end; the end is taken from the germline J gene. V usage is TRBV13-1 and J usage is TRBJ2-7; D not resolved. The CDR3 totals 13 residues. V was cut by 2 bases and J by 0 bases, with 6 bases left in between. Germline assignment: CDR1 NSHNY and CDR2 SYGAGN. The CDR3 sequence is CASSDKISYEQYF. Incomplete CDR3 DNA: TGTGCCAGCAGTGACAAAATCTCCTAT.